Below, one T cell receptor (beta chain) is given with its context. Its antigen is not identified. Subsequent to a culture period of 10 to 11 days, CD4+ T cells were isolated. Vaccine administered to participants consisted of two doses of either BNT162b2 or mRNA-1273. Nucleocapsid antibody tests were negative, and the vaccine recipients had no prior SARS-CoV-2 infection. Half the medium was swapped for IL-2 medium on days 3 and 7. This specimen belongs to a study of vaccination effects on CD4 cells after COVID-19. Study-level background: After the second dose, samples were taken at median day 72.

Whole-study findings and limits: Only a single clone (1 of 255 vaccine-induced clones in healthy vaccinees) cross-reacted with common cold coronaviruses.

Here immunoSEQ multiplex PCR was the method, and the copy in TCRdb shows in-frame clones only, minus some. The data contain about 45,000 clones, 72% of them singletons. The TCR sequence derives from a human donor who received a COVID-19 vaccine. This material consisted of CD4+ T cells from PBMCs cultured without peptide, taken after COVID-19 vaccination.

In DNA form, the CDR3 reads TGTGCCAGCTCACCCGACAGGGCCCTTGAAGCTTTCTTT. It is translated as CASSPDRALEAFF. The chain links TRBV18 to TRBJ1-1, with TRBD1 matching over 7 bases. The CDR3 contains 13 residues. With 3 bases clipped from V and 7 bases from J, the junction kept 5 bases outside the gene matches. Germline values: CDR1 KGHSH, CDR2 LQKENI.